This is a list of T cell receptor beta chains from one sample in a study of T cell repertoires in cytomegalovirus infection. TCRdb reprocessed the reads via MiXCR and lists one record per CDR3 protein. The sample contains roughly 250,000 distinct CDR3 sequences, over 20% of which appear only once. The sample consisted of CD8+ T cells from PBMCs. These TCRs come from a human donor in good health (CMV status not recorded). Some clones in this sample may be carry-over from other donors' samples. CDR3s include the opening cysteine and the closing phenylalanine or tryptophan. Fields, in order: clone size, D gene, V gene, J gene, CDR3 length, CDR3 DNA, CDR3 protein. A D gene is named only where the DNA matches it firmly. Size is omitted from some rows. Given values are once, few, many or a class for expanded clones.

few	TRBD1	TRBV12-3/TRBV12-4	TRBJ2-1	14	TGTGCCAGCAGTCCCGGGACAGGGGTCCATGAGCAGTTCTTC	CASSPGTGVHEQFF
few	-	TRBV12-3/TRBV12-4	TRBJ1-2	14	TGTGCCAGCAGTTCCGACAGCTCAGGGTATGGCTACACCTTC	CASSSDSSGYGYTF
-	-	TRBV2	TRBJ2-7	13	TGTGCCAGCAGTGCCTACATTGGCTACGAGCAGTACTTC	CASSAYIGYEQYF
-	-	TRBV28	TRBJ1-1	14	TGTGCCAGCAGTATGACCGAGGCGGGCACTGAAGCTTTCTTT	CASSMTEAGTEAFF
few	-	TRBV2	TRBJ2-7	13	TGTGCCAGCAGTGAAGTCCCAGGTTCCGAGCAGTACTTC	CASSEVPGSEQYF
-	-	TRBV28	TRBJ1-3	14	TGTGCCAGCAGTTATGCCGACAAGTCGAACACCATATATTTT	CASSYADKSNTIYF
-	TRBD2	TRBV20-1	TRBJ2-7	15	TGCAGTGCTAGGACTTCTAGCGGGGTTGCCTACGAGCAGTACTTC	CSARTSSGVAYEQYF
many	TRBD1	TRBV2	TRBJ1-1	16	TGTGCCAGCAGTGCTTCAGGGGGGCGCTTGGACACTGAAGCTTTCTTT	CASSASGGRLDTEAFF
-	-	TRBV6-6	TRBJ2-1	15	TGTGCCAGCACCCTACTAGGGAGCTCCTACAATGAGCAGTTCTTC	CASTLLGSSYNEQFF
-	-	TRBV6-8	TRBJ1-1	14	TGTGCCAGCAGTTACTCGACCCAGAACACTGAAGCTTTCTTT	CASSYSTQNTEAFF
-	-	TRBV10-3	TRBJ2-7	13	TGTGCCATCAGTGAAGGCGGGTCGGGGGAGCAGTACTTC	CAISEGGSGEQYF
-	TRBD1	TRBV6-1	TRBJ2-7	14	TGTGCCAGCAGTCAGTGGGACAGCGCCTACGAGCAGTACTTC	CASSQWDSAYEQYF
few	TRBD1	TRBV28	TRBJ2-7	18	TGTGCCAGCGCCAACCGGGACAGGGGAGCCTTAACCTCCTACGAGCAGTACTTC	CASANRDRGALTSYEQYF
few	-	TRBV5-6	TRBJ2-1	14	TGTGCCAGCAGCTTGTATGCTGGACCCAATGAGCAGTTCTTC	CASSLYAGPNEQFF
few	TRBD1	TRBV28	TRBJ2-7	13	TGTGCCAGCACCGAGGACAGGTGGCAGGAGCAGTACTTC	CASTEDRWQEQYF
many	-	TRBV7-8	TRBJ1-6	14	TGTGCCAGCAGCTTCCAGGACTATAATTCACCCCTCCACTTT	CASSFQDYNSPLHF
-	-	TRBV6-1	TRBJ1-1	11	TGTGCCAGCACCCATCTAACTGAAGCTTTCTTT	CASTHLTEAFF
many	TRBD2	TRBV11-2	TRBJ2-5	15	TGTGCCAGCAGCTTAGCCCATAGCGGGCTAGAGACCCAGTACTTC	CASSLAHSGLETQYF
many	-	TRBV6-6	TRBJ1-2	12	TGTGCCAGCAGCCCCGGGGGGGGTGGCTACACCTTC	CASSPGGGGYTF
many	-	TRBV7-2	TRBJ2-3	16	TGTGCCAGCAGCTGGCAACGAGGGGGTAGCACAGATACGCAGTATTTT	CASSWQRGGSTDTQYF
many	TRBD1	TRBV12-5	TRBJ2-1	17	TGTGCTAGTGGTTTGGTACTACAGGGGAGCTCCTACAATGAGCAGTTCTTC	CASGLVLQGSSYNEQFF
many	-	TRBV24-1	TRBJ2-1	11	TGTGCCACCAGTGACCTCGGAGAGCAGTTCTTC	CATSDLGEQFF
-	-	TRBV2	TRBJ1-1	13	TGTGCCAGCACCCTTATCCTGAACACTGAAGCTTTCTTT	CASTLILNTEAFF